Presented here are 12 T cell receptor beta chains from one specimen sequenced in a study of blood T cell repertoires in COVID-19. Only in-frame clones appear in the TCRdb table, and some are missing; sequencing was by immunoSEQ multiplex PCR. The sample has 150,000 to 250,000 clones, around 95% seen once. Sequencing input: peripheral blood. The receptors were sampled from a man aged 25-45 years with COVID-19, enrolled during active disease.

The J gene is TRBJ2-6, the V gene TRBV27, with TRBD1 matching 10 bases. The CDR3 consists of 15 residues. J lost 4 bases, V lost 5 bases, and 2 bases had no gene match. The germline V gene has CDR1 MNHEY and CDR2 SMNVEV (reference sequence). CDR3 in amino acids: CASSDRGQGANVLTF. The CDR3 nucleotides are TGTGCCAGCAGTGACAGGGGGCAAGGGGCCAACGTCCTGACTTTC.

This chain connects TRBV10-2 to TRBJ2-1, with D hard to call. The V end lost 2 bases, the J end lost 9 bases, and 11 bases lay between the germline ends. This CDR3 region has 13 residues. Germline V gene lookup returns CDR1 WSHSY and CDR2 SAAADI. The CDR3 sequence: CASSENSLGEQFF. For the CDR3, the DNA is TGCGCCAGCAGTGAGAACTCCCTCGGTGAGCAGTTCTTC.

The chain recombines TRBV15 with TRBJ2-2; TRBD2 might be the D (6 bases). V lost 0 bases and J lost 7, with 12 bases in between. This CDR3 comprises 15 residues. CDR1 is LNHNV, CDR2 YYDKDF, per germline (reference sequence). This CDR3 reads CATSRDVRGSGELFF. In DNA form, the CDR3 reads TGTGCCACCAGCAGAGATGTCCGGGGGAGCGGGGAGCTGTTTTTT.

The chain couples TRBV11-2 to TRBJ1-1, with a tentative D call TRBD1 (6 bases). The V end lost 8 bases, the J end lost 8 bases, and 21 bases lay between the germline ends. In germline, CDR1 is SGHAT, CDR2 FQNNGV. This CDR3 comprises 14 residues. CDR3 in DNA: TGTGCCAGCGCCCCAGGGGTGGCTCCCCCAGAAGCTTTCTTT. Its protein is CASAPGVAPPEAFF.

The chain is built from TRBV7-2 and TRBJ2-7, with a tentative D call TRBD2 (5 bases). Germline lookup yields CDR1 SGHTA and CDR2 FQGNSA. V was shortened by 2 bases and J by 5 bases, with 16 bases between the two germline ends. The CDR3 runs to 15 residues. CDR3 amino acids: CASSLTRVLLHEQYF. CDR3 bases: TGTGCCAGCAGCTTAACGAGGGTATTATTACACGAGCAGTACTTC. Together with reference TRBV7-2 and TRBJ2-7, the CDR3 gives the full variable domain: GAGVSQSPSNKVTEKGKDVELRCDPISGHTALYWYRQSLGQGLEFLIYFQGNSAPDKSGLPSDRFSAERTGGSVSTLTIQRTQQEDSAVYLCASSLTRVLLHEQYFGPGTRLTVT.

This clone was recorded only once. V is TRBV25-1 and J is TRBJ2-2; 10 bases match TRBD1. V dropped 5 bases and J dropped 6; count of bases not matched to a gene: 9. CDR1 is MGHDK and CDR2 is SYGVNS in the germline V gene. The CDR3 totals 16 residues. As DNA, the CDR3 is TGTGCCAGCAGTCAACCGGGACAGGGGACGTCCGGGGAGCTGTTTTTT. Translated, it gives CASSQPGQGTSGELFF.

The chain has TRBV4-1 and TRBJ2-5, with 11 bases that match TRBD1. With 4 bases clipped from V and 2 bases from J, the junction kept 6 bases outside the gene matches. The CDR3 is made up of 16 amino acids. Germline CDR1 and CDR2: MGHRA and YSYEKL. The CDR3 DNA follows: TGCGCCAGCAGCCCAGGACAGGGGGCTCTTCAAGAGACCCAGTACTTC. It codes for CASSPGQGALQETQYF.

V is TRBV6-5 and J is TRBJ1-5, with a weak D call TRBD1 (6 bases). The CDR3 totals 14 residues. V shed 4 bases and J shed 1 base, with 8 bases lying between them. The V gene's germline CDR1 is MNHEY and CDR2 SVGAGI. The CDR3 region is CASSSGQSNQPQHF. The DNA of the CDR3 is TGTGCCAGCAGTTCGGGACAAAGCAATCAGCCCCAGCATTTT.

The chain employs TRBV5-5 and TRBJ1-6; possible D gene TRBD1, 6 bases. Germline CDR1 reads SGHKS; CDR2 reads YYEKEE (reference sequence). V was cut by 4 bases and J by 0 bases, with 17 bases left in between. The CDR3 extends over 18 amino acids. The CDR3 coding sequence is TGTGCCAGCAGCCGTCTAATGACAGGCAGCTCCTATAATTCACCCCTCCACTTT. Protein sequence: CASSRLMTGSSYNSPLHF.

The chain links TRBV6-1 to TRBJ1-2; 7 positions match TRBD1. The CDR3 runs 15 residues. CDR1 is MNHNS, CDR2 SASEGT, per germline. The ends lost 3 bases at V and 6 bases at J; junction bases unmatched: 10. CDR3: CASSEPRDRLNGYTF. Here the CDR3 DNA reads TGTGCCAGCAGTGAGCCCCGGGACAGATTAAATGGCTACACCTTC.

The V and J genes are TRBV25-1 and TRBJ2-5, with D perhaps TRBD1 (5 bases). Trimming took 3 bases from V and 3 from J, leaving 14 bases between them. Germline V lookup: CDR1 MGHDK, CDR2 SYGVNS. The CDR3 is 15 residues long. CDR3 protein: CASSDRGSRKETQYF. The CDR3 DNA reads TGTGCCAGCAGTGATAGGGGCAGTCGTAAAGAGACCCAGTACTTC.

The chain is built from TRBV6-4 and TRBJ1-6; D may be TRBD1 (6 bases). The CDR3 spans 14 residues. Germline V CDR1 and CDR2: MRHNA, SNTAGT. Trimming removed 6 bases from V and 8 bases from J, with 14 bases in between. The CDR3 protein is CASRPTGKDSPLHF. CDR3 coding DNA: TGTGCCAGCAGACCCACAGGGAAGGATTCACCCCTCCACTTT.